The 22 T cell receptor beta chains below come from one sample, sequenced in a study of T cells in Graves' hyperthyroidism and ophthalmopathy. TCR beta CDR3 regions were amplified from RNA transcripts. TCR CDR3 regions were first amplified by RT-PCR with HTBI primers. TCRdb reprocessed the multiplex PCR reads via MiXCR and lists one record per CDR3 protein. Here the sample spans fewer than 750,000 distinct CDR3 sequences, about 14% being singletons. The sequenced sample consisted of blood. These receptor sequences come from a woman aged 50 to 60 with Graves' ophthalmopathy.

This clonotype was seen ten or more times. The V and J genes are TRBV30 and TRBJ1-1, with D unresolved. Between the trimmed V and J ends, which lost 0 bases and 1 base, there was a span of 9 bases. This CDR3 contains 14 residues. Germline lookup yields CDR1 GTSNPN and CDR2 SVGIG (reference sequence). CDR3 amino acids: CAWSVTWENTEAFF. The CDR3 coding sequence is TGTGCCTGGAGTGTAACGTGGGAGAACACTGAAGCTTTCTTT.

V gene TRBV5-1 combines with J gene TRBJ1-1; the match to TRBD1 covers 9 bases. The J segment lost 3 bases and the V segment lost 4 bases, leaving 7 bases of the junction unmatched. CDR1 and CDR2 (germline): SGHRS, YFSETQ. This CDR3 spans 15 amino acids. The CDR3 region is CASSQTGQGYTEAFF. Written as DNA, the CDR3 is TGCGCCAGCAGCCAGACGGGACAGGGATACACTGAAGCTTTCTTT.

This clonotype was picked up many times. The gene calls are TRBV7-3 and TRBJ1-6; 8 bases fit TRBD1. This CDR3 comprises 16 residues. Losses at the gene ends were 3 bases for V and 10 bases for J; bases not matched to a gene: 11. Per germline, CDR1 SGHTA and CDR2 FQGTGA. CDR3 DNA sequence: TGTGCCAGCAGCTTGGGCCGACAGGGGACAAGATCACCCCTCCACTTT. This gives the protein CASSLGRQGTRSPLHF.

This clonotype has ten or more counts. The chain uses TRBV28 and TRBJ1-1; D remains unclear. There are 12 residues in the CDR3. The germline CDR1 and CDR2 sequences are MDHEN and SYDVKM. V shed 9 bases and J shed 2 bases, with 10 bases lying between them. CDR3 in amino acids: CASLRLNTEAFF. The DNA of the CDR3 is TGTGCCAGTCTACGACTAAACACTGAAGCTTTCTTT.

Of note for this clonotype: The junction shows a germline mismatch at one end, possibly a read error. The chain is built from TRBV4-1 and TRBJ1-1; D gene ambiguous. Germline CDR1 MGHRA, CDR2 YSYEKL. This CDR3 contains 13 residues. The CDR3 region has the DNA TGTGCCAGCAGCCAGAATTTACCAACTGAAGCTTTCTTT. This sequence encodes CASSQNLPTEAFF.

The table lists this clonotype with a few counts. This sequence joins TRBV20-1 and TRBJ2-7, with TRBD2 identical over 7 bases. There are 13 residues in the CDR3. Per the germline V gene, CDR1 is DFQATT and CDR2 is SNEGSKA (reference sequence). V trimming: 4 bases; J trimming: 0 bases; junction bases outside the gene matches: 3. The CDR3 region is CSANLAASYEQYF. CDR3 bases: TGCAGTGCTAACCTAGCGGCCTCCTACGAGCAGTACTTC.

The sample holds many counts of this clonotype. The chain has TRBV7-3 and TRBJ2-1; D is unclear. The CDR3 extends over 13 amino acids. The V and J ends lost 4 bases and 8 bases respectively, with 12 bases between them. Germline CDR1 and CDR2: SGHTA and FQGTGA. CDR3 protein: CASSSPNSYEQFF. The DNA for the CDR3 is TGTGCCAGCAGCTCACCCAACAGCTATGAGCAGTTCTTC. Drawing the rest from reference TRBV7-3 and TRBJ2-1, the complete variable domain is GAGVSQTPSNKVTEKGKYVELRCDPISGHTALYWYRQSLGQGPEFLIYFQGTGAADDSGLPNDRFFAVRPEGSVSTLKIQRTERGDSAVYLCASSSPNSYEQFFGPGTRLTVL.

This clonotype was recorded many times. The chain joins TRBV27 to TRBJ2-3, with 9 bases that match TRBD2. The V and J ends lost 2 bases and 1 base, in that order; junction bases with no gene match: 7. This CDR3 region has 17 residues. Germline V gene data show CDR1 as MNHEY and CDR2 as SMNVEV (reference sequence). CDR3 DNA sequence: TGTGCCAGCAGTTTAATAGCGGGAGTTGGGGGCACAGATACGCAGTATTTT. It translates to CASSLIAGVGGTDTQYF.

The chain uses TRBV7-9 and TRBJ2-1, with TRBD2 as a possible D gene (6 bases). The length of the CDR3 is 10 residues. V was shortened by 10 bases and J by 12 bases, with 13 bases between the two germline ends. Germline V lookup: CDR1 SEHNR, CDR2 FQNEAQ (reference sequence). CDR3: CATAEGTQFF. Here the CDR3 DNA reads TGTGCCACCGCGGAGGGGACGCAGTTCTTC.

This clonotype was detected only once. This rearrangement joins TRBV6-4 to TRBJ2-1; D might be TRBD1 (6 bases). The V and J ends lost 5 bases and 4 bases respectively, with 18 bases between them. Germline assignment: CDR1 MRHNA and CDR2 SNTAGT. The CDR3 totals 16 residues. The CDR3 reads CASSSTPTGFYNEQFF. The CDR3 DNA is TGTGCCAGCAGTTCTACCCCGACAGGTTTTTACAATGAGCAGTTCTTC.

The J gene is TRBJ1-1, the V gene TRBV28, with 7 nucleotides matching TRBD1. Germline V CDR1 and CDR2: MDHEN, SYDVKM. The junction had 17 bases not matched to a gene; V was cut back by 6 bases and J by 1 base. The CDR3 is 18 amino acids. As DNA, the CDR3 is TGTGCCAGCAGACCCCCGGAGGGGGCGCCCTTAGGGAACACTGAAGCTTTCTTT. Encoded protein: CASRPPEGAPLGNTEAFF. The entire variable domain, with the rest obtained from reference TRBV28 and TRBJ1-1, is as follows: DVKVTQSSRYLVKRTGEKVFLECVQDMDHENMFWYRQDPGLGLRLIYFSYDVKMKEKGDIPEGYSVSREKKERFSLILESASTNQTSMYLCASRPPEGAPLGNTEAFFGQGTRLTVV.

The chain employs TRBV4-2 and TRBJ1-5; 8 nucleotides align to TRBD1. CDR1 and CDR2 (germline): LGHNA, YNFKEQ. V dropped 5 bases and J dropped 4; count of bases not matched to a gene: 4. The CDR3 covers 14 residues. CDR3 in amino acids: CASSERTGNQPQHF. CDR3 DNA sequence: TGTGCCAGCAGCGAAAGGACAGGGAATCAGCCCCAGCATTTT.

This clonotype appeared many times. The V and J genes are TRBV7-8 and TRBJ2-1, with 11 bases aligning to TRBD2. Germline V lookup: CDR1 SGHVS, CDR2 FQNEAQ. CDR3 length: 15 amino acids. Trimming removed 5 bases from V and 4 bases from J; junction bases left unmatched: 4. The CDR3 sequence: CASSERLAGYNEQFF. The DNA of the CDR3 is TGTGCCAGCAGCGAAAGACTAGCGGGATACAATGAGCAGTTCTTC.

This clonotype has a count of ten or more. The gene calls are TRBV30 and TRBJ2-6, with 8 nucleotides matching TRBD1. Germline V gene lookup returns CDR1 GTSNPN and CDR2 SVGIG (reference sequence). CDR3 length: 15 residues. V lost 8 bases to trimming and J lost 1 base; unmatched junction nucleotides: 7. The CDR3 DNA follows: TGTGCCCGTGGACAGGGCTTGTCTGGGGCCAACGTCCTGACTTTC. The encoded protein is CARGQGLSGANVLTF.

The J gene is TRBJ2-2, the V gene TRBV4-1; D not certain. The germline CDR1 and CDR2 sequences are MGHRA and YSYEKL. Trimming removed 3 bases from V and 6 bases from J, with 5 bases in between. The CDR3 has 12 residues. The DNA of the CDR3 is TGCGCCAGCAGCCACCCAGCCGGGGAGCTGTTTTTT. Translation gives CASSHPAGELFF.

This clonotype was counted a few times. The chain recombines TRBV27 with TRBJ1-2, with TRBD1 matching over 8 bases. Germline loops: CDR1 MNHEY, CDR2 SMNVEV (reference sequence). The CDR3 has 12 amino acids. With 4 bases clipped from V and 7 bases from J, the junction kept 2 bases outside the gene matches. The CDR3 loop is CASSSTGGGYTF. In nucleotides, the CDR3 is TGTGCCAGCAGTTCAACAGGGGGTGGCTACACCTTC.

This clonotype has more than one count but fewer than ten. This rearrangement joins TRBV10-3 to TRBJ1-3; TRBD1 aligns across 7 bases. Germline CDR1 ENHRY, CDR2 SYGVKD. The CDR3 sequence is 12 residues long. With 10 bases clipped from V and 4 bases from J, the junction kept 4 bases outside the gene matches. CDR3 DNA: TGTGCCAGTGGGACAGTGGGAAACACCATATATTTT. The encoded protein is CASGTVGNTIYF.

V and J are TRBV7-2 and TRBJ2-4; D is possibly TRBD2 (5 bases). The germline V gene has CDR1 SGHTA and CDR2 FQGNSA. Trimming pared 1 base from V and 14 bases from J, leaving 15 bases between. The CDR3 loop spans 13 amino acids. This chain's CDR3 is CASSLGDRRLKYF. For the CDR3, the DNA is TGTGCCAGCAGCTTAGGTGATCGGAGGTTAAAGTACTTC. The variable domain in full, with the rest retrieved from reference TRBV7-2 and TRBJ2-4, is GAGVSQSPSNKVTEKGKDVELRCDPISGHTALYWYRQSLGQGLEFLIYFQGNSAPDKSGLPSDRFSAERTGGSVSTLTIQRTQQEDSAVYLCASSLGDRRLKYFGAGTRLSVL.

This clonotype came up many times. The genes are TRBV5-1 and TRBJ1-5; D might be TRBD1 (5 bases). Germline CDR1 reads SGHRS; CDR2 reads YFSETQ. The CDR3 consists of 16 residues. V gave up 0 bases and J gave up 0 bases, with 10 bases separating them. The CDR3 sequence: CASSLGDGNSNQPQHF. Written as DNA, the CDR3 is TGCGCCAGCAGCTTGGGGGACGGGAATAGCAATCAGCCCCAGCATTTT.

The sample holds many counts of this clonotype. This sequence joins TRBV29-1 and TRBJ2-3, with 10 bases lining up with TRBD2. CDR1 and CDR2 (germline): SQVTM, ANQGSEA. The V and J ends lost 7 bases and 4 bases, in that order; junction bases with no gene match: 8. This CDR3 is built from 14 residues. In nucleotides, the CDR3 is TGCAGCGCCCTTCCTAGCGGGAGTCCAGATACGCAGTATTTT. This translates into CSALPSGSPDTQYF.

This clonotype was seen many times. The chain couples TRBV12-5 to TRBJ1-1, with 9 bases identical to TRBD1. CDR1 LGHNT and CDR2 FRNRAP come from the germline V gene. This CDR3 contains 15 residues. Trimming removed 5 bases from V and 1 base from J; junction bases left unmatched: 5. CDR3 amino acids: CASGEDRGQNTEAFF. The CDR3, as DNA: TGTGCTAGTGGTGAGGACAGGGGTCAGAACACTGAAGCTTTCTTT.

The chain employs TRBV19 and TRBJ2-2, with 11 bases matching TRBD2. V was pared by 4 bases and J by 0 bases, with 25 bases of the junction left unmatched. The CDR3 consists of 24 residues. Germline lookup yields CDR1 LNHDA and CDR2 SQIVND (reference sequence). The CDR3 DNA reads TGTGCCAGTAGTAATCAGGGCCTACTAAATTATAGCGGGAGGGGGGCACCGAACACCGGGGAGCTGTTTTTT. Translation gives CASSNQGLLNYSGRGAPNTGELFF.